This entry describes one TCR beta chain. Antigen specificity is unknown. This entry is derived from a study of T-cell memory formation after mild COVID-19. Findings and limits, study-wide: CD4+ clones that contracted lay mainly in CM and EM; CD8+ ones lay in EMRA.

CDR3 length: 15 amino acids. Trimming removed 1 base at V and 0 bases at J, with 10 bases between. CDR1 and CDR2 from the germline V gene are SGHTA and FQGNSA. One entry per CDR3 protein, called by TCRdb with MiXCR from the 5' RACE reads. The table has 130,000 to 150,000 distinct CDR3 sequences, over 6% seen once. Sequencing input: PBMCs or a T cell subset sorted from them (not recorded which). The clonotype was recovered from an adult woman who had mild COVID-19 (a few samples of this study predate the infection). Cell type and time point are not known. V gene TRBV7-2 combines with J gene TRBJ2-7; D remains unclear. DNA for the CDR3: TGTGCCAGCAGCTTAGGGCTAGGGCCCTCCTACGAGCAGTACTTC. Its translation: CASSLGLGPSYEQYF.